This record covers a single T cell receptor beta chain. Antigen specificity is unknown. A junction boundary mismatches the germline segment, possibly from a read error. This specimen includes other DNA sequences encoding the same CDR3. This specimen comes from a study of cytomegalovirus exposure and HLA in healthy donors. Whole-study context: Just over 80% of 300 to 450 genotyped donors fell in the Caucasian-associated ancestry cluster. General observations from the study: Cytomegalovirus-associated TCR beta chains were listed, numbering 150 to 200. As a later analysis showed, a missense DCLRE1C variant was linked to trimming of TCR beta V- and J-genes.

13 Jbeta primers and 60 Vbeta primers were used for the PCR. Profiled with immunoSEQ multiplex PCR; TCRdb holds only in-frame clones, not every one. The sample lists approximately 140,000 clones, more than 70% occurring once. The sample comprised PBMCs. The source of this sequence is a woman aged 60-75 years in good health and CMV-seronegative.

The CDR3 loop is CASSPYTGGTYEQYF. Here the CDR3 DNA reads TGTGCCAGCAGCCCCTATACAGGGGGCACGTACGAGCAATACTTC. The rearrangement links TRBV7-6 to TRBJ2-7; 9 bases line up with TRBD1. The CDR3 is 15 amino acids. Germline assignment: CDR1 SGHVS and CDR2 FNYEAQ.